This record concerns one TCR beta chain sequence. Its antigen is unknown. Per-nucleotide qualities are absent, and no much larger clonotype sits a single base away. The cohort comprised some 700 healthy bone marrow donors. All cohort members were sampled while nominally healthy, although unrecorded immune exposures were likely present. The donor tested CMV seronegative, placing the donor among the roughly 400 seronegative members of the cohort. A peripheral blood sample was provided by each donor, and peripheral blood mononuclear cells were used for TCR beta sequencing. Genomic DNA was extracted from the blood cell samples with the Qiagen DNeasy Blood Extraction Kit. This entry comes from a study of cytomegalovirus exposure and HLA in healthy donors (TCRdb year 2017). A note on the overall study: In an earlier analysis of about 560 of the donors, 276 Gb of sequence data and about 110 million unique TCR beta sequences from roughly 180 million T cells were reported. Roughly 300 gigabases of sequencing data and 70 million to 95 million unique TCR sequences made up an early release that covered 500 to 650 HLA-typed donors. Of the 300 to 500 genotyped donors, 75% to 85% were placed in the genetic ancestry cluster associated with self-reported Caucasian donors. The aim of the study was to test whether cataloging public T cell receptors could identify signatures of past pathogen exposure. The study profiled the T cell repertoires of around 700 subjects by immunosequencing and related them to cytomegalovirus serostatus. A separate validation cohort of approximately 130 different subjects was used in addition to the 666-subject first cohort. To predict cytomegalovirus infection status, the study combined high-throughput TCR immunosequencing, statistical association of individual TCRs with disease status, and machine learning. In a later analysis, previously published TCR beta repertoires from several hundred donors were re-analyzed and high-resolution HLA genotyping was added so that TCR occurrence patterns could be studied. Rather than drawing on any new phenotypic data, the later analysis identified candidate immune exposures from TCR beta sequences and the way those sequences occurred across donors. An earlier analysis of fewer than 750 of the donors used high-throughput TCR beta sequencing to judge whether each TCR beta V gene segment behaved as functional or pseudogenic. Donor age, sex, ethnicity and CMV serostatus were compiled alongside the repertoire data. Genome-wide SNP genotypes for about 60% of the roughly 670 donors were used in a later genetic analysis, which treated that subset as a discovery cohort. Every discovery cohort repertoire had been produced on one sequencing platform. HLA typing covered class I and class II loci at four-digit resolution. Typing coverage differed by locus: A, B, C, DRB1 and DQB1 were typed in about 629-630 donors, DQA1 in 500 to 550, DPA1 in nearly 610, and DPB1 in just under 490. Roughly 5 DR-DQ haplotypes were handled as single units for association and clustering, since linkage in the cohort was strong. Across 300 to 500 genotyped donors of the cohort, an average of about 200,000 unique TCR beta nucleotide sequences per donor were sequenced, and roughly 20% of those sequences were non-productive. What the authors observed across the whole study: Assigning TCR associations to individual alleles was difficult when HLA alleles, especially DR and DQ, strongly co-occurred. Correlated functional status among segregating V segments might be attributable to linkage disequilibrium, but an unknown experimental factor could not be ruled out. CMV serostatus was the only immune exposure information available for the cohort. Most TCR sequences were seen in very few donors, while some public TCRs were found in many individuals. Presence/absence analyses assumed roughly uniform sequencing depth across donors, an assumption that may not hold. A group of highly shared sequence variants was considered likely to be a technical artifact of the sequencing pipeline. A further reported finding was that TCR beta sequences accurately predicted the HLA-A and HLA-B alleles for most subjects in the first cohort. In vitro tests confirmed that a few of the cytomegalovirus-associated TCR beta chains recognize cytomegalovirus antigens. In a later genetic analysis, fewer N-insertions in productive TCRs were reported among donors in an Asian-associated ancestry cluster than the roughly 640-donor mean. An association between a missense DCLRE1C variant and V-gene and J-gene trimming of TCR beta chains was found in a later genetic analysis and replicated in an independent cohort. A total of 150 to 200 TCR beta chains were listed by the study as associated with cytomegalovirus. A later analysis reported that several top co-occurrence clusters appeared linked to parvovirus B19, influenza, CMV and Epstein-Barr virus. About 17 rarely observed V segments, including chromosome 9 orphons, were excluded from the earlier analysis of just under 600 of the donors because counts were too low. This cohort had only TCR beta chains sequenced, and the lack of alpha or paired-chain data limited which features could be detected. It was suggested by the authors that the approach could potentially be generalized to other disease states and immunological phenotypes. An earlier analysis of approximately 570 of the donors showed that most TCR beta V segments appeared in productive rearrangements either about 87% or about 30% of the time, which broadly matched IMGT annotations. Specific HLA alleles were associated with roughly 16,000 TCR beta sequences at a false discovery rate of 0.05 in a later analysis. Some IMGT-functional V segments, including TRBV6-2 and TRBV6-3, could not be told apart with the 87-base-pair reads, so those segments were excluded. Because HLA typing was missing for some donors at each locus, association tests included only the typed subset. A later analysis found that TCR association rates varied across HLA loci, with DRB1 alleles showing the most associated TCRs and HLA-C alleles the fewest. In both the original and validation cohorts, the classifier was reported to diagnose cytomegalovirus status with high specificity and sensitivity. A later analysis found that HLA-associated TCR beta chains were more clonally expanded and had lower generation probabilities than equally common non-associated chains. In a later analysis, most CMV-associated TCR beta chains were found to appear HLA-restricted, with HLA associations seemingly driven largely by CMV exposure.

CDR1 MNHEY and CDR2 SVGAGI were looked up in the germline V gene. The V and J ends are trimmed by 0 bases and 7 bases, leaving 9 bases between them. The CDR3 spans 13 residues, from the cysteine through the phenylalanine. Just CDR3 DNA is preserved here, 39 bases in frame from base 1. The method was the immunoSEQ multiplex PCR assay. For the multiplex PCR, a mixture combining 60 forward primers for TCR Vbeta segments and 13 reverse primers for TCR Jbeta segments was used. The CDR3 region of rearranged TCR beta genes was amplified from genomic DNA by a multiplex PCR assay. The Illumina HiSeq System was used to sequence the amplified TCR beta libraries as 87-base-pair reads. The study's own analysis went as follows. A later analysis tallied 75 million to 85 million unique TCR beta chains across the 700 or so repertoires, and some 10 million of those chains were shared by two or more donors. To remove PCR and sequencing errors, raw reads were error-corrected and collapsed into unique sequences using a nearest-neighbor algorithm that merged closely related sequences. CDR3 sequences were aligned to IMGT reference sequences to assign V, D and J gene segments. Each retained sequence needed at least a six-nucleotide match to both a V gene segment and a J gene segment. A rearrangement counted as productive if the CDR3 had no stop codons and remained in frame with V and J, and every other rearrangement counted as non-productive. CDR3 was defined according to IMGT convention as the region running from the second conserved V-encoded cysteine to the conserved J-encoded phenylalanine. Sequences without an unambiguous match to a single V gene segment were excluded from the earlier analysis of a few hundred of the donors. An earlier analysis of 500 to 700 of the donors classified V segments as functional when productive rearrangements were above 56.7% and as segregating when the standard deviation between donors was above 5%. A statistical classification framework was built for diagnosing cytomegalovirus status from the catalog of TCR beta chain sequences. A later analysis assigned V and J genes by comparing TCR nucleotide sequences with IMGT/GENE-DB human TR gene sequences. In a later analysis, CDR3 sequences and most-parsimonious VDJ recombination scenarios were assigned using the TCRdist pipeline. In a later analysis, every TCR beta chain was defined by the combination of its CDR3 amino acid sequence and its V-gene family, and reads without a unique V-gene family were dropped. In a later analysis, approximately 590 highly shared, low-generation-probability nucleotide sequences were removed to address suspected cross-contamination and a sequencing artifact. In a later analysis, a clonal expansion index was calculated for each public chain from normalized within-repertoire ranks of inferred template counts. A later analysis computed generation probabilities with a VDJ recombination model fitted to out-of-frame rearrangements, and checked the results against IGoR. A later analysis scored TCR-TCR, TCR-HLA and TCR-CMV co-occurrence with hypergeometric tests, applying a repertoire-size bias correction to TCR pairs. A later analysis estimated false discovery rates by permuting HLA or CMV assignments 20 times. A later analysis grouped co-occurring TCRs with DBSCAN, adding TCRdist sequence similarity when clustering within HLA-allele-positive subsets. Repertoires with fewer than 30,000 or more than 120,000 public chains, plus five repertoires with anomalous nucleotide sharing, were excluded from co-occurrence clustering. TCRdb mirrors the immuneACCESS table, restricted to in-frame sequences. Some clones are absent from its copies; in checked studies, under half trace to an unresolved V gene, and the reason for the others is unknown. The V and J calls and clone size were taken over from that table, and D and trimming were inferred from the DNA. This sample lists about 130,000 clones; more than 70% were detected once. The ten most abundant clones make up about 3.1% of the sample.

Sequenced sample: PBMCs. This clonotype originated in a man in his forties or fifties in good health and CMV-seronegative. This sequence uses TRBV6-5 and TRBJ1-1; a tentative D match to TRBD1 spans 6 bases. In nucleotide form, the sequence is TGTGCCAGCAGTTACTCGAAGGGGGATGAAGCTTTCTTT. Its translation is CASSYSKGDEAFF.